This TCR beta chain came from a study of blood T cells in healthy people across ages. General observations from the study: It was the long-lived donors that had more naive CD4+ cells and higher diversity than aged donors.

Next came a second PCR, run for about 6 to 12 cycles, which used a sample-barcoded 5' primer along with a J-beta primer mix. The authors tagged each cDNA molecule using a template-switch adaptor with 12 random nucleotides. TCRdb fed the 5' RACE reads into MiXCR, producing one record per CDR3 protein. The sample lists about 650,000 distinct CDR3 sequences; about a third were seen once. There are many counts of this clonotype. Its matching antigen is unknown. V was shortened by 6 bases and J by 7 bases, with 14 bases between the two germline ends. The CDR3 has 12 amino acids. Germline V lookup: CDR1 DFQATT, CDR2 SNEGSKA (reference sequence).

The sequence was collected from a woman aged 80 or over in good health. This chain links TRBV20-1 with TRBJ2-3; weak D call: TRBD1 (6 bases). The sample was blood. The CDR3, as DNA: TGCAGTGCCGGGACACGTAGTAATACGCAGTATTTT. Translated, it gives CSAGTRSNTQYF.